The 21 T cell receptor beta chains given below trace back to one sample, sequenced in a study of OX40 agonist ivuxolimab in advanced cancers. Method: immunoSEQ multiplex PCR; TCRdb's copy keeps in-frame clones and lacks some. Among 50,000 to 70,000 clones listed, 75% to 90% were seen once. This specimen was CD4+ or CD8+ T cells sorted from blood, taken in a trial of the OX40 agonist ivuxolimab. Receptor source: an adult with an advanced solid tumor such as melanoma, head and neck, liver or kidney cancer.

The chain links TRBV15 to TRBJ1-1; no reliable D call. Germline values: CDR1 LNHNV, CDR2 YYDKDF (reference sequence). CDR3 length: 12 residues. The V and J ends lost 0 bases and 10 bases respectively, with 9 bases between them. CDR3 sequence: CATSRDQARAFF. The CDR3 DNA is TGTGCCACCAGCAGAGATCAAGCACGAGCTTTCTTT.

The CDR3 nucleotides read TGCGCCAGCAGCTTGGGTTTAGAACTCTACGAGCAGTACTTC. Amino acid sequence: CASSLGLELYEQYF. The chain recombines TRBV5-1 with TRBJ2-7; D is unclear. CDR3 length: 14 residues. The germline V gene encodes CDR1 SGHRS and CDR2 YFSETQ. V was pared by 0 bases and J by 3 bases, with 10 bases between.

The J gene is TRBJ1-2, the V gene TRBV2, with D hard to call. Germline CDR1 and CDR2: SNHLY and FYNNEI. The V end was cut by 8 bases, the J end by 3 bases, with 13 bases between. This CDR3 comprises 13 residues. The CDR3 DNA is TGTGCCAGCCGTGCGGGCGCTGACTATGGCTACACCTTC. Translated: CASRAGADYGYTF.

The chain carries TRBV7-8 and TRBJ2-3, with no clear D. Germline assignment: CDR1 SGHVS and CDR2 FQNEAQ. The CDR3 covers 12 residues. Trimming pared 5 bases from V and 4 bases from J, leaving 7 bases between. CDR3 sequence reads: CASSPLPDTQYF. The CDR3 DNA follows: TGTGCCAGCAGCCCTCTCCCAGATACGCAGTATTTT.

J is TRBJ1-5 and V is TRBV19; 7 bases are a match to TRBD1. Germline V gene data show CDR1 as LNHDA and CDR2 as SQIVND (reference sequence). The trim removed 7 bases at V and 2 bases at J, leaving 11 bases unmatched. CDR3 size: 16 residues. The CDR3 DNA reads TGTGCCAGTACCGGCGGTGGGACAGTCGGCAATCAGCCCCAGCATTTT. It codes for CASTGGGTVGNQPQHF. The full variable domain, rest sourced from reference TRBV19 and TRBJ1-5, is DGGITQSPKYLFRKEGQNVTLSCEQNLNHDAMYWYRQDPGQGLRLIYYSQIVNDFQKGDIAEGYSVSREKKESFPLTVTSAQKNPTAFYLCASTGGGTVGNQPQHFGDGTRLSIL.

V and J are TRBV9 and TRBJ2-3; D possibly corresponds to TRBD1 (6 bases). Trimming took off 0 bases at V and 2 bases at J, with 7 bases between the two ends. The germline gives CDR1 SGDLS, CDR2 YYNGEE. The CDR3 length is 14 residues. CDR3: CASSVVGATDTQYF. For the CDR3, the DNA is TGTGCCAGCAGCGTAGTGGGGGCCACAGATACGCAGTATTTT.

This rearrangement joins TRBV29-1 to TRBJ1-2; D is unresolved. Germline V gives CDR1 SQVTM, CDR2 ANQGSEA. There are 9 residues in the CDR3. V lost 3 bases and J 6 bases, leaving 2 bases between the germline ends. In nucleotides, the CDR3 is TGCAGCGTTGACAATGGCTACACCTTC. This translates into CSVDNGYTF.

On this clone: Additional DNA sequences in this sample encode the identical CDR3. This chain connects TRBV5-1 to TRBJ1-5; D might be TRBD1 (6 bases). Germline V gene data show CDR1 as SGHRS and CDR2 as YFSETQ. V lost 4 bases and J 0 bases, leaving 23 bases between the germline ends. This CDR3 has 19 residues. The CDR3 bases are TGCGCCAGCAGCCTTGACGACAGGATGAGGGGGTATAGCAATCAGCCCCAGCATTTT. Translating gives CASSLDDRMRGYSNQPQHF. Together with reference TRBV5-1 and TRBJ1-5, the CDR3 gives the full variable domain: KAGVTQTPRYLIKTRGQQVTLSCSPISGHRSVSWYQQTPGQGLQFLFEYFSETQRNKGNFPGRFSGRQFSNSRSEMNVSTLELGDSALYLCASSLDDRMRGYSNQPQHFGDGTRLSIL.

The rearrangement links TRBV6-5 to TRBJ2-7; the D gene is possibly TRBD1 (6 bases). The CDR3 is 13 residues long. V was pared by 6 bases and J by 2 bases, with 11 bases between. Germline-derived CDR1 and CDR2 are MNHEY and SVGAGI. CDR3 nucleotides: TGTGCCAGCAGCCGGGACACCCCCTACGAGCAGTACTTC. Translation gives CASSRDTPYEQYF.

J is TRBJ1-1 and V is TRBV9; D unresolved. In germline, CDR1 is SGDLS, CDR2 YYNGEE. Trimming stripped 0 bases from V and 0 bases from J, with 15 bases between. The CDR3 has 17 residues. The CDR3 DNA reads TGTGCCAGCAGCGTAGTTGGATCTGGAACCCTGAACACTGAAGCTTTCTTT. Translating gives CASSVVGSGTLNTEAFF.

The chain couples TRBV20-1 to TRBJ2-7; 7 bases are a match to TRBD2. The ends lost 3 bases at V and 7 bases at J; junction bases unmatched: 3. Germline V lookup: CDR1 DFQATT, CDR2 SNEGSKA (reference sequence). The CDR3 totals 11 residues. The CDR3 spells CSASGGVEQYF. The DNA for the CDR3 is TGCAGTGCTAGTGGGGGGGTGGAGCAGTACTTC.

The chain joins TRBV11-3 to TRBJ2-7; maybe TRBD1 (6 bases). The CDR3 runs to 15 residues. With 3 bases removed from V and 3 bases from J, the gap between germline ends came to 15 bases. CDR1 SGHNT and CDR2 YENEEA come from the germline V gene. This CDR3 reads CASSFFSEGGYEQYF. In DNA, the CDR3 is TGTGCCAGCAGCTTTTTTTCGGAAGGGGGCTACGAGCAGTACTTC. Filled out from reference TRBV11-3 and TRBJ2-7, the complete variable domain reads EAGVVQSPRYKIIEKKQPVAFWCNPISGHNTLYWYLQNLGQGPELLIRYENEEAVDDSQLPKDRFSAERLKGVDSTLKIQPAELGDSAVYLCASSFFSEGGYEQYFGPGTRLTVT.

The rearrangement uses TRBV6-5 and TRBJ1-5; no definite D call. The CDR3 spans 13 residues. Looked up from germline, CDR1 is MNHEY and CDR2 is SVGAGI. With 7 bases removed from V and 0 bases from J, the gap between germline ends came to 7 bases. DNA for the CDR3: TGTGCCAGCACCGAGCCTAGCAATCAGCCCCAGCATTTT. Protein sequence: CASTEPSNQPQHF.

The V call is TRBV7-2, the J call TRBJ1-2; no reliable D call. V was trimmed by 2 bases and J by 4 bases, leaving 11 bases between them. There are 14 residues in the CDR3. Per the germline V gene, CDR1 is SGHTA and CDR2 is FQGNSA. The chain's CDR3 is CASSLSQQTYGYTF. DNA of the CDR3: TGTGCCAGCAGCTTATCCCAACAGACCTATGGCTACACCTTC.

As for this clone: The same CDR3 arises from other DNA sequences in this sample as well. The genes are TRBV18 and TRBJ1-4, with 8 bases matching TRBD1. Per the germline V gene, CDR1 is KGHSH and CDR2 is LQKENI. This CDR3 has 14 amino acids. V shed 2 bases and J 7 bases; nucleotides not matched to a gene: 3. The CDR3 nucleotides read TGTGCCAGCTCACCAATTGGACAGGGTGAAAAACTGTTTTTT. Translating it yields CASSPIGQGEKLFF.

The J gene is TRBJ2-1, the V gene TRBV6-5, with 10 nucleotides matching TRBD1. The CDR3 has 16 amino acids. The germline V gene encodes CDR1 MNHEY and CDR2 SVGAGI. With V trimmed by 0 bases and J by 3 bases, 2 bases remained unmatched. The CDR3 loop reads CASSYSGTGVYNEQFF. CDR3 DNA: TGTGCCAGCAGTTACTCGGGGACAGGGGTCTACAATGAGCAGTTCTTC.

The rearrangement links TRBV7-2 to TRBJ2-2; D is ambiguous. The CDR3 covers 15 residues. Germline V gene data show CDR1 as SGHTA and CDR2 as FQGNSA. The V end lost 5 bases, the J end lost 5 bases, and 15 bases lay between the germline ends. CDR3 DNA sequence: TGTGCCAGCAGCCTAGGCTCCCTCCCAACCGGGGAGCTGTTTTTT. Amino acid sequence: CASSLGSLPTGELFF.

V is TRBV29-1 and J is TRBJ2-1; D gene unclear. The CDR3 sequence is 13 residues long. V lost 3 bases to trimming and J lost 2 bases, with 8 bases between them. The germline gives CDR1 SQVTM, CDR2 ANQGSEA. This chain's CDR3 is CSVDGWAYNEQFF. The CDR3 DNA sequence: TGCAGCGTTGACGGTTGGGCCTACAATGAGCAGTTCTTC.

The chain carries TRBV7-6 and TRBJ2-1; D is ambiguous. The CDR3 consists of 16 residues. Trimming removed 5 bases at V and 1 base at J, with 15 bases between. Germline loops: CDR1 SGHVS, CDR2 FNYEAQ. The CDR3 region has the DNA TGTGCCAGCAGCCGCCAGTCCGTAGTATCCTACAATGAGCAGTTCTTC. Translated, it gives CASSRQSVVSYNEQFF.

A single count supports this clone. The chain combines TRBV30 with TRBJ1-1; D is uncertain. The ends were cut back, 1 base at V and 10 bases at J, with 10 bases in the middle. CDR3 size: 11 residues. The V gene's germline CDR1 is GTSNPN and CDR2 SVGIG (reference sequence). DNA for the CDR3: TGTGCCTGGAGTGCCACGGACTTAGCTTTCTTT. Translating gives CAWSATDLAFF.

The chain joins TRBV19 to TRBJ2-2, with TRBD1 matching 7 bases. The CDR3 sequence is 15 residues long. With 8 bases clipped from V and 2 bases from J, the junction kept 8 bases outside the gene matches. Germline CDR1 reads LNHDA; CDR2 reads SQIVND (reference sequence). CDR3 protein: CASRSGTANTGELFF. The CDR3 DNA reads TGTGCCAGTCGTTCCGGGACAGCCAACACCGGGGAGCTGTTTTTT.